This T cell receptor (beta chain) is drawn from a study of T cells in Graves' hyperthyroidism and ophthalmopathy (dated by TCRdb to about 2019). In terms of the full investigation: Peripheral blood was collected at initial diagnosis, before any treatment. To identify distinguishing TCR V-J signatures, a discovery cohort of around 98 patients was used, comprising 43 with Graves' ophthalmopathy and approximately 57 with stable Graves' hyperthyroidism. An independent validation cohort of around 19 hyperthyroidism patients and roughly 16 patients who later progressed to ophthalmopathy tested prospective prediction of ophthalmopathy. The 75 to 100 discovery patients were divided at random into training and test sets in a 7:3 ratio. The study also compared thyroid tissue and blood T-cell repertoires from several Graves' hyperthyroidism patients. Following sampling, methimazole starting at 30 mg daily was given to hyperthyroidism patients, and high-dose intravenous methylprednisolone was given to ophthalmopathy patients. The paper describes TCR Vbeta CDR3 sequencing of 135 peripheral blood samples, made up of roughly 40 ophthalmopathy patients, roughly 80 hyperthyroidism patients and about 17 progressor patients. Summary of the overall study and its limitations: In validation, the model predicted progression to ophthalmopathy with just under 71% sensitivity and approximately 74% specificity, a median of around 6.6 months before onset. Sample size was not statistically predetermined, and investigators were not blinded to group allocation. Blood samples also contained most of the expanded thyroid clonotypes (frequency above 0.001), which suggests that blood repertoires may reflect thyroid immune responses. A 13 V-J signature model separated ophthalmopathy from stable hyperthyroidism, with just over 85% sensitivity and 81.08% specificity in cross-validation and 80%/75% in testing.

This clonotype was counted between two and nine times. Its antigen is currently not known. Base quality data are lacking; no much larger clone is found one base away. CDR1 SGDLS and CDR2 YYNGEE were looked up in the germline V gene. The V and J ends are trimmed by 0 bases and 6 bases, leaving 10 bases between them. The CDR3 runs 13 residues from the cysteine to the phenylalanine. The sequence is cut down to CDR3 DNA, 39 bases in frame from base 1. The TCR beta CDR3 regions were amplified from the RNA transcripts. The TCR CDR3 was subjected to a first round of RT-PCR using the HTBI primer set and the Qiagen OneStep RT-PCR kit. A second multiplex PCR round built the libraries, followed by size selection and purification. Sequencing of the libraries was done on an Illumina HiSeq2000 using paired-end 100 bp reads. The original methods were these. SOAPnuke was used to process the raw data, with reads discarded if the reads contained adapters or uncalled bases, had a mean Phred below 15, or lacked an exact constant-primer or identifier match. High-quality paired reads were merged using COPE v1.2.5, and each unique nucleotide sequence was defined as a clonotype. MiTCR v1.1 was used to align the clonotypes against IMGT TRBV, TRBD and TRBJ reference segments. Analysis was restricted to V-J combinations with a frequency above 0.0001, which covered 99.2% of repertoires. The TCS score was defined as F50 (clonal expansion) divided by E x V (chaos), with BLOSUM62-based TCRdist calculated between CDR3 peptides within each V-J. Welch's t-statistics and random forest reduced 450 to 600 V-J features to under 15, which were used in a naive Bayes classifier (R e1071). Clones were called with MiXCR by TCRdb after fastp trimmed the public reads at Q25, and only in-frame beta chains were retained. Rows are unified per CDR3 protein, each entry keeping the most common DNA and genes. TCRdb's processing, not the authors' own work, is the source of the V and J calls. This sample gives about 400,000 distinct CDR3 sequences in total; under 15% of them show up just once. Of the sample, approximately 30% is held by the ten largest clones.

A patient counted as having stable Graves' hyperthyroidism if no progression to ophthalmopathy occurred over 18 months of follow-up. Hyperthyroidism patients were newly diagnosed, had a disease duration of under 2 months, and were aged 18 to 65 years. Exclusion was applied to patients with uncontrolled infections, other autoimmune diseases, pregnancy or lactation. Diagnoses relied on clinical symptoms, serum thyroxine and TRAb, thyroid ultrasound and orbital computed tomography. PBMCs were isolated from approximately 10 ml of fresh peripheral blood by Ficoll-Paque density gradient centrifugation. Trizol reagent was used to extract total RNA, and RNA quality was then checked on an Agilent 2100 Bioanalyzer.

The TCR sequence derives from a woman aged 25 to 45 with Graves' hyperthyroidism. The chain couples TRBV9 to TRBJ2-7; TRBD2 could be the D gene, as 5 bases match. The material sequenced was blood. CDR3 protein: CASSVGGGTEQYF. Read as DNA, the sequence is TGTGCCAGCAGCGTAGGAGGAGGTACCGAGCAGTACTTC.